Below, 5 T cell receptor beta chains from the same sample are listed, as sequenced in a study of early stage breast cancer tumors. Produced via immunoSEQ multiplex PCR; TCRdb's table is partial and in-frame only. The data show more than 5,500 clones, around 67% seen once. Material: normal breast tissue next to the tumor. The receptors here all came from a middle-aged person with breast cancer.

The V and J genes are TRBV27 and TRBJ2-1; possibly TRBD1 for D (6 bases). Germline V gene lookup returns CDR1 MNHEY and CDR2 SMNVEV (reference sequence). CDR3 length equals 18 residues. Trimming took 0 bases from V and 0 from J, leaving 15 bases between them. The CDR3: CASSLSQGKLSSYNEQFF. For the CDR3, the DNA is TGTGCCAGCAGTTTATCTCAGGGGAAGTTGAGCTCCTACAATGAGCAGTTCTTC.

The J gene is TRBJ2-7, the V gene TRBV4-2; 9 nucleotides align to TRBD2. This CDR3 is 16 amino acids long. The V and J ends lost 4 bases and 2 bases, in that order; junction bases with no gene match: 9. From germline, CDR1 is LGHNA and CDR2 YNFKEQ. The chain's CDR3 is CASSPRGLAGAYEQYF. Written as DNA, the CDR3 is TGTGCCAGCAGCCCCCGTGGATTAGCGGGGGCCTACGAGCAGTACTTC.

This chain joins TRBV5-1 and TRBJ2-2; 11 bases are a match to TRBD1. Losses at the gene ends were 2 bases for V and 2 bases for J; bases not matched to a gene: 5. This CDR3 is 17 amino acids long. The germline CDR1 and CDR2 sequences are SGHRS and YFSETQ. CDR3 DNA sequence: TGCGCCAGCAGCTTTCGGACAGGGGGCTTCAACACCGGGGAGCTGTTTTTT. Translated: CASSFRTGGFNTGELFF.

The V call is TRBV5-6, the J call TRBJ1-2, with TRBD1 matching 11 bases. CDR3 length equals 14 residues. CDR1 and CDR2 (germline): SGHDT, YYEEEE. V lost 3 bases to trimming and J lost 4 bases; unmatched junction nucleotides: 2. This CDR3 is CASSSGTGGYGYTF. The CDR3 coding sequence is TGTGCCAGCAGCTCCGGGACAGGGGGCTATGGCTACACCTTC.

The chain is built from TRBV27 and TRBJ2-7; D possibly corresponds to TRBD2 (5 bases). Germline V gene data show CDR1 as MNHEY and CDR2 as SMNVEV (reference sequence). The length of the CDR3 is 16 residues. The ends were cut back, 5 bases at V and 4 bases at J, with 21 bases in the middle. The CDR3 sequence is CASSPISVRARYEQYF. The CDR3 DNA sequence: TGTGCCAGCAGTCCTATCAGTGTGAGGGCTCGGTACGAGCAGTACTTC.